This TCR beta chain was profiled in a study of blood T cell repertoires in COVID-19. Whole-study context: Samples of COVID-19 (acute and convalescent) were obtained from the United States, Italy and Spain. Nucleic acid was either cDNA or gDNA, and it came from T cells, B-cell-depleted T cells, or PBMCs.

This clone was counted a few times. One junction end does not reproduce the germline sequence, and a read error may be involved. The CDR3 has 14 amino acids. In germline, CDR1 is MGHRA, CDR2 YSYEKL. Original data processing: Amplifying reference gene primers gave estimates of nucleated cell counts. Assay: immunoSEQ multiplex PCR; the TCRdb copy retains only in-frame clones and omits some. V, J and clone size were drawn from that table, and D and trimming were deduced from the DNA. Among some 390,000 clones listed, around 84% were seen once. The gene calls are TRBV4-1 and TRBJ1-5, with TRBD1 matching over 7 bases. Sequenced material: peripheral blood. The source of this sequence is a human donor in a cohort sampled during active COVID-19. The CDR3 bases are TGCGCCAACAGCCGGCAGGGGGGCAATCAGCCCCAGCATTTT. Translating it yields CANSRQGGNQPQHF.